A single sample gave rise to the 27 T cell receptor beta chains below, sequenced in a study of T cell responses to AZD1222 COVID-19 vaccine. The method was immunoSEQ multiplex PCR; TCRdb's version includes in-frame clones alone and lacks a portion of them. The table includes around 130,000 clones, 75% to 95% detected once. The input for sequencing was peripheral blood, taken 28 days after the second dose of the MenACWY control vaccine. These receptors came from an adult who received the MenACWY meningococcal vaccine as a control.

V usage is TRBV30 and J usage is TRBJ2-4; 12 nucleotides line up with TRBD2. V was clipped by 4 bases and J by 2 bases; unmatched bases: 3. Germline V gene data show CDR1 as GTSNPN and CDR2 as SVGIG (reference sequence). The CDR3 is 15 residues long. The CDR3 region is CAWNGLAGPKNIQYF. CDR3 DNA sequence: TGTGCCTGGAACGGACTAGCGGGACCCAAAAACATTCAGTACTTC.

The genes are TRBV6-2 or TRBV6-3 and TRBJ2-5; D is unresolved. CDR3 size: 14 residues. Germline lookup yields CDR1 MNHEY and CDR2 SVGEGT. Trimming removed 6 bases at V and 1 base at J, with 12 bases between. DNA of the CDR3: TGTGCCAGCAGCGAGACTGTGCTCCAAGAGACCCAGTACTTC. It codes for CASSETVLQETQYF.

The V call is TRBV10-1, the J call TRBJ1-1; 9 nucleotides agree with TRBD1. Germline V gene sequence: CDR1 WNHNN, CDR2 SYGVQD (reference sequence). Trimming took 4 bases from V and 1 from J; bases not matched to a gene: 4. This CDR3 comprises 15 residues. This CDR3 is CASSAQGAANTEAFF. The CDR3 nucleotides read TGCGCCAGCAGTGCACAGGGGGCAGCGAACACTGAAGCTTTCTTT.

V gene TRBV6-4 combines with J gene TRBJ1-2; D call uncertain. V lost 6 bases, J lost 6 bases, and 14 bases lay in between. Germline CDR1 and CDR2: MRHNA and SNTAGT. This CDR3 is 13 amino acids long. CDR3 protein: CASRASLGDGYTF. In DNA, the CDR3 is TGTGCCAGCAGAGCCTCCCTTGGTGATGGCTACACCTTC.

The chain has TRBV20-1 and TRBJ2-1; unclear D gene. Germline-derived CDR1 and CDR2 are DFQATT and SNEGSKA (reference sequence). The CDR3 extends over 11 amino acids. The V end was cut by 0 bases, the J end by 4 bases, with 1 base between. For the CDR3, the DNA is TGCAGTGCTAGAGATTACAATGAGCAGTTCTTC. Amino acid sequence: CSARDYNEQFF.

The chain recombines TRBV2 with TRBJ1-2; D is perhaps TRBD1 (5 bases). Looked up from germline, CDR1 is SNHLY and CDR2 is FYNNEI. This CDR3 contains 13 residues. V was cut by 4 bases and J by 2 bases, with 8 bases left in between. The CDR3 bases are TGTGCCAGCAGTGTGGGGCAGAACTATGGCTACACCTTC. This sequence encodes CASSVGQNYGYTF.

This chain joins TRBV3-1 (or the pseudogene TRBV3-2) and TRBJ2-1; D call uncertain. Per germline, CDR1 LGHDT and CDR2 YNNKEL (reference sequence). The CDR3 totals 14 residues. The V end was cut by 7 bases, the J end by 8 bases, with 18 bases between. The chain's CDR3 is CASTPSPLSDEQFF. As DNA, the CDR3 is TGTGCCAGCACCCCTTCCCCCTTGTCGGATGAGCAGTTCTTC.

The gene calls are TRBV18 and TRBJ2-7, with 14 bases that match TRBD2. V was pared by 3 bases and J by 4 bases, with 2 bases of the junction left unmatched. CDR3 size: 15 residues. Germline-derived CDR1 and CDR2 are KGHSH and LQKENI. The CDR3 sequence: CASSPGTSGSYEQYF. The CDR3 DNA reads as TGTGCCAGCTCACCGGGGACTAGCGGGAGTTACGAGCAGTACTTC.

The chain uses TRBV9 and TRBJ1-1, with no clear D. Per the germline V gene, CDR1 is SGDLS and CDR2 is YYNGEE. Trimming shortened V by 2 bases and J by 0 bases, and 14 bases separated the two germline ends. The CDR3 loop spans 16 amino acids. The CDR3 DNA is TGTGCCAGCAGCGTCTCGCAAGGACTCTTGAACACTGAAGCTTTCTTT. Translated: CASSVSQGLLNTEAFF.

The rearrangement links TRBV18 to TRBJ2-7; maybe TRBD2 (5 bases). The ends were cut back, 8 bases at V and 0 bases at J, with 11 bases in the middle. Per germline, CDR1 KGHSH and CDR2 LQKENI. The CDR3 length is 13 residues. The CDR3 spells CASRGGSSYEQYF. In nucleotides, the CDR3 is TGTGCCAGCCGCGGTGGGAGCTCCTACGAGCAGTACTTC.

The chain links TRBV6-5 to TRBJ1-1; 10 bases line up with TRBD1. V lost 5 bases to trimming and J lost 9 bases; unmatched junction nucleotides: 6. The V gene's germline CDR1 is MNHEY and CDR2 SVGAGI. The CDR3 consists of 13 residues. CDR3 sequence (DNA): TGTGCCAGCAGTACGGACAGGGGGTCCAAAGCTTTCTTT. Protein sequence: CASSTDRGSKAFF.

This CDR3 is CASSSGGDHEQYF. CDR3 in DNA: TGTGCCAGCAGCTCGGGAGGGGACCACGAGCAGTACTTC. The rearrangement joins TRBV7-9 to TRBJ2-7; 8 positions match TRBD2. V shed 4 bases and J 5 bases; nucleotides not matched to a gene: 4. This CDR3 region has 13 residues. From germline, CDR1 is SEHNR and CDR2 FQNEAQ (reference sequence).

The chain combines TRBV20-1 with TRBJ1-1; TRBD1 is a possible D gene (6 bases). Germline values: CDR1 DFQATT, CDR2 SNEGSKA (reference sequence). This CDR3 comprises 14 residues. V lost 3 bases, J lost 6 bases, and 17 bases lay in between. DNA of the CDR3: TGCAGTGCTAGTGACCCTTACAGGGATCCTGAAGCTTTCTTT. It specifies CSASDPYRDPEAFF.

V usage is TRBV2 and J usage is TRBJ1-3; TRBD1 matches 10 bases. CDR3 length equals 15 residues. The trim removed 5 bases at V and 4 bases at J, leaving 5 bases unmatched. The germline V gene encodes CDR1 SNHLY and CDR2 FYNNEI. The CDR3 region is CASSTAGQGGNTIYF. DNA of the CDR3: TGTGCCAGCAGTACAGCGGGACAGGGGGGAAACACCATATATTTT.

This chain links TRBV7-9 with TRBJ1-3; 10 bases are shared with TRBD1. J lost 0 bases, V lost 5 bases, and 7 bases had no gene match. This CDR3 has 17 amino acids. Looked up from germline, CDR1 is SEHNR and CDR2 is FQNEAQ (reference sequence). The CDR3 loop is CASSKPGQGSSGNTIYF. CDR3 DNA: TGTGCCAGCAGCAAACCGGGACAGGGGAGCTCTGGAAACACCATATATTTT. Full variable domain (remainder filled in from reference TRBV7-9 and TRBJ1-3): DTGVSQNPRHKITKRGQNVTFRCDPISEHNRLYWYRQTLGQGPEFLTYFQNEAQLEKSRLLSDRFSAERPKGSFSTLEIQRTEQGDSAMYLCASSKPGQGSSGNTIYFGEGSWLTVV.

A single count supports this clone. The chain is built from TRBV2 and TRBJ1-5; the D gene is possibly TRBD1 (6 bases). The CDR3 sequence is 15 residues long. V lost 6 bases and J 0 bases, leaving 12 bases between the germline ends. The germline V gene has CDR1 SNHLY and CDR2 FYNNEI. CDR3 loop: CASSGDNHSNQPQHF. DNA for the CDR3: TGTGCCAGCAGCGGGGACAACCATAGCAATCAGCCCCAGCATTTT.

The chain links TRBV7-6 to TRBJ2-6; D is perhaps TRBD2 (5 bases). In germline, CDR1 is SGHVS, CDR2 FNYEAQ. This CDR3 has 17 residues. The ends were cut back, 1 base at V and 0 bases at J, with 10 bases in the middle. The DNA of the CDR3 is TGTGCCAGCAGCTTAGAGAGGGCCCTCTCTGGGGCCAACGTCCTGACTTTC. It codes for CASSLERALSGANVLTF.

The chain employs TRBV28 and TRBJ2-5; tentatively, D is TRBD2 (5 bases). Germline V gene sequence: CDR1 MDHEN, CDR2 SYDVKM. There are 15 residues in the CDR3. Trimming stripped 3 bases from V and 5 bases from J, with 16 bases between. CDR3 nucleotides: TGTGCCAGCAGTTTTGGACTCCTGGAATCGGAGACCCAGTACTTC. This gives the protein CASSFGLLESETQYF.

The chain is built from TRBV2 and TRBJ1-3; TRBD1 matches 10 bases. This CDR3 is built from 16 residues. Germline V gene sequence: CDR1 SNHLY, CDR2 FYNNEI. Losses at the gene ends were 6 bases for V and 2 bases for J; bases not matched to a gene: 7. CDR3 region: CASRGWDRGPGNTIYF. DNA of the CDR3: TGTGCCAGCAGGGGATGGGACAGGGGACCTGGAAACACCATATATTTT.

The chain joins TRBV28 to TRBJ2-5; no clear D gene. This CDR3 contains 15 residues. V was pared by 3 bases and J by 2 bases, with 13 bases between. Germline V gene lookup returns CDR1 MDHEN and CDR2 SYDVKM. The CDR3 reads CASSFGPSLQETQYF. CDR3 sequence (DNA): TGTGCCAGCAGTTTCGGACCGAGCTTACAAGAGACCCAGTACTTC. The full variable domain, its missing parts supplied by reference TRBV28 and TRBJ2-5, is DVKVTQSSRYLVKRTGEKVFLECVQDMDHENMFWYRQDPGLGLRLIYFSYDVKMKEKGDIPEGYSVSREKKERFSLILESASTNQTSMYLCASSFGPSLQETQYFGPGTRLLVL.

V and J are TRBV28 and TRBJ1-5, with TRBD1 identical over 10 bases. The V segment lost 5 bases and the J segment 0 bases; nucleotides outside the gene matches: 7. This CDR3 has 17 residues. Germline V CDR1 and CDR2: MDHEN, SYDVKM. The CDR3 region has the DNA TGTGCCAGCAGTGGACAGGGGGAGTCTTATAGCAATCAGCCCCAGCATTTT. It encodes CASSGQGESYSNQPQHF.

The V and J genes are TRBV21-1 and TRBJ1-6; whether TRBD1, the table's D call, matches the DNA was not checked. TRBV21-1 has pseudogene status. There are 14 residues in the CDR3. CDR3: CASRGAGYNSPLHF. The CDR3 DNA reads as TGTGCCAGCAGAGGGGCCGGCTATAATTCACCCCTCCACTTT.

The V and J genes are TRBV18 and TRBJ1-1; D unclear. V lost 2 bases and J lost 0, with 4 bases in between. Germline lookup yields CDR1 KGHSH and CDR2 LQKENI. The CDR3 runs 13 residues. The CDR3 reads CASSPTMNTEAFF. The CDR3 DNA reads as TGTGCCAGCTCACCAACCATGAACACTGAAGCTTTCTTT. Full variable domain (missing parts from reference TRBV18 and TRBJ1-1): NAGVMQNPRHLVRRRGQEARLRCSPMKGHSHVYWYRQLPEEGLKFMVYLQKENIIDESGMPKERFSAEFPKEGPSILRIQQVVRGDSAAYFCASSPTMNTEAFFGQGTRLTVV.

J is TRBJ2-3 and V is TRBV15; 8 nucleotides agree with TRBD2. CDR1 and CDR2 from the germline V gene are LNHNV and YYDKDF (reference sequence). V gave up 5 bases and J gave up 3 bases; unmatched junction bases: 10. CDR3 length: 16 amino acids. The CDR3 region is CATSRLREGPTDTQYF. The CDR3 nucleotides are TGTGCCACCAGCCGACTCCGGGAGGGACCGACAGATACGCAGTATTTT.

V usage is TRBV6-6 and J usage is TRBJ1-1; no firm D call. This CDR3 region has 13 residues. The V and J ends lost 4 bases and 1 base respectively, with 7 bases between them. CDR1 and CDR2 from the germline V gene are MNHNY and SVGAGI (reference sequence). CDR3 sequence reads: CASSFQANTEAFF. The CDR3, as DNA: TGTGCCAGCAGTTTTCAGGCGAACACTGAAGCTTTCTTT.

The rearrangement links TRBV6-5 to TRBJ2-2, with a tentative D call TRBD1 (5 bases). This CDR3 contains 13 residues. Between the trimmed V and J ends, which lost 8 bases and 1 base, there was a span of 8 bases. Germline V gene sequence: CDR1 MNHEY, CDR2 SVGAGI. The CDR3 reads CASEQVNTGELFF. CDR3 in DNA: TGTGCCAGCGAACAGGTGAACACCGGGGAGCTGTTTTTT.

V gene TRBV24-1 combines with J gene TRBJ2-2; the match to TRBD1 covers 7 bases. The trim removed 2 bases at V and 4 bases at J, leaving 0 bases unmatched. The CDR3 consists of 14 residues. The germline gives CDR1 KGHDR, CDR2 SFDVKD. The CDR3 here is CATSDSGGTGELFF. As DNA, the CDR3 is TGTGCCACCAGTGATTCAGGGGGCACCGGGGAGCTGTTTTTT.